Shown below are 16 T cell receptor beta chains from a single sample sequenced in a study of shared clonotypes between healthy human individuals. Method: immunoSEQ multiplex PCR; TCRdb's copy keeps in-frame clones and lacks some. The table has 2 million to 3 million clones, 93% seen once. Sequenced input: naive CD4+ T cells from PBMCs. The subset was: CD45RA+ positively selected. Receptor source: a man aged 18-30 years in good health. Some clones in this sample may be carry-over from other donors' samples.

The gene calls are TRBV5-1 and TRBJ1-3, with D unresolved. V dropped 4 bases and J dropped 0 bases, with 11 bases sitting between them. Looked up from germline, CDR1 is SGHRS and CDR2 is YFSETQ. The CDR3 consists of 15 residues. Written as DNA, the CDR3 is TGCGCCAGCAGCCCTAGACCAACCTCTGGAAACACCATATATTTT. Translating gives CASSPRPTSGNTIYF.

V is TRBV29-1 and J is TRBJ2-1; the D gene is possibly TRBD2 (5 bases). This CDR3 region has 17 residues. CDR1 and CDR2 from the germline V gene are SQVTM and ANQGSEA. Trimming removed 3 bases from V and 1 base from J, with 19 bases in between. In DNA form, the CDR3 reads TGCAGCGTTGAGGGTCACGATCCCGGGGTTTCCTACAATGAGCAGTTCTTC. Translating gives CSVEGHDPGVSYNEQFF.

The CDR3 here is CASSPLPDTSGANVLTF. The CDR3 DNA reads TGTGCCAGCTCACCATTACCAGATACCTCTGGGGCCAACGTCCTGACTTTC. The V and J genes are TRBV18 and TRBJ2-6, with D hard to call. CDR3 length: 17 amino acids. Germline V gene lookup returns CDR1 KGHSH and CDR2 LQKENI. V lost 2 bases, J lost 0 bases, and 11 bases lay in between.

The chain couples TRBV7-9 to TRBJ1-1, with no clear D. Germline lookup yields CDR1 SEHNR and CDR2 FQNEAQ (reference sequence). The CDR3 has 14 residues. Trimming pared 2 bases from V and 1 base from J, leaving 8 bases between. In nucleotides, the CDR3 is TGTGCCAGCAGCTTAACTGGAGCGAACACTGAAGCTTTCTTT. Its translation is CASSLTGANTEAFF.

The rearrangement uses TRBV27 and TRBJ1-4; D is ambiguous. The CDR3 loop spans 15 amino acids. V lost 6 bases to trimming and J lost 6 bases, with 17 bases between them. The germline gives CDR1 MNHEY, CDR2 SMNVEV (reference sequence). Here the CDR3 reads CASSPDSAPYEKLFF. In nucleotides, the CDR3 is TGTGCCAGCAGCCCGGACTCTGCTCCTTATGAAAAACTGTTTTTT.

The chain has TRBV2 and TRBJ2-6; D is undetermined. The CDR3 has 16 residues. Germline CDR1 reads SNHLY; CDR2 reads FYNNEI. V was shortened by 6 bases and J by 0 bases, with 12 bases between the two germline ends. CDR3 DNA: TGTGCCAGCAGAGAAACAAGGGCCTCTGGGGCCAACGTCCTGACTTTC. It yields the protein CASRETRASGANVLTF.

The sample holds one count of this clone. CDR3 sequence (DNA): TGTGCCAGCTCGGTGGGCTACTCCTACAATGAGCAGTTCTTC. Translation: CASSVGYSYNEQFF. This sequence joins TRBV7-3 and TRBJ2-1, with no clear D. The germline V and J ends were trimmed by 8 bases and 0 bases, with 11 bases remaining between them. Germline CDR1 SGHTA, CDR2 FQGTGA. The CDR3 loop spans 14 amino acids.

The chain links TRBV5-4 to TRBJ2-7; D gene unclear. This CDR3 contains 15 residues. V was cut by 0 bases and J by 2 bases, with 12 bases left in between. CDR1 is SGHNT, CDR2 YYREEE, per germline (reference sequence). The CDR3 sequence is CASSLGTTVAYEQYF. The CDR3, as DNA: TGTGCCAGCAGCTTGGGCACTACAGTCGCCTACGAGCAGTACTTC.

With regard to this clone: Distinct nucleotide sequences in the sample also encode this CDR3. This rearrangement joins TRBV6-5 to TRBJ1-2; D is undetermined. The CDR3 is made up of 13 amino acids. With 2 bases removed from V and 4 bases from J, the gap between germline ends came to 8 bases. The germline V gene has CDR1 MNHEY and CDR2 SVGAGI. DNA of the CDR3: TGTGCCAGCAGTTACCGGACGGGCTATGGCTACACCTTC. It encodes CASSYRTGYGYTF.

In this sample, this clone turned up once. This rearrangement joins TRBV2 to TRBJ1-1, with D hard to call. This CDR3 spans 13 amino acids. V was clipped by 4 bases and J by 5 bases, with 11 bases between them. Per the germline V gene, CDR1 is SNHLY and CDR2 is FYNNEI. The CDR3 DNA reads TGTGCCAGCAGTGGGACTTTTTGGACTGAAGCTTTCTTT. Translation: CASSGTFWTEAFF. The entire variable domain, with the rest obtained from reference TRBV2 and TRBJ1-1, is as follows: EPEVTQTPSHQVTQMGQEVILRCVPISNHLYFYWYRQILGQKVEFLVSFYNNEISEKSEIFDDQFSVERPDGSNFTLKIRSTKLEDSAMYFCASSGTFWTEAFFGQGTRLTVV.

The CDR3 reads CATSRSRMSSYNEQFF. Here the CDR3 DNA reads TGTGCCACCAGCAGATCCAGGATGTCCTCCTACAATGAGCAGTTCTTC. The rearrangement joins TRBV15 to TRBJ2-1; D is unclear. In germline, CDR1 is LNHNV, CDR2 YYDKDF (reference sequence). The CDR3 spans 16 residues. The germline V and J ends were trimmed by 2 bases and 0 bases, with 11 bases remaining between them.

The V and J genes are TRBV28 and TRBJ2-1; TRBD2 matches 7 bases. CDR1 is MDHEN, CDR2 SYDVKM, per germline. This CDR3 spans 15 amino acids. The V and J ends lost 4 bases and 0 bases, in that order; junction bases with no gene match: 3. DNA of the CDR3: TGTGCCAGCAGTTCGGCGGGAGTCTCCTACAATGAGCAGTTCTTC. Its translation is CASSSAGVSYNEQFF.

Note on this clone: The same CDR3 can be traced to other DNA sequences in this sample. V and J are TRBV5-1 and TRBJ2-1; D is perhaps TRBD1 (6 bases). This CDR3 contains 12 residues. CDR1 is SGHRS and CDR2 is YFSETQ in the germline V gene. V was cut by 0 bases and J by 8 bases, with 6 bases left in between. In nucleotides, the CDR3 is TGCGCCAGCAGCTTGGAGGGGGATGAGCAGTTCTTC. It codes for CASSLEGDEQFF. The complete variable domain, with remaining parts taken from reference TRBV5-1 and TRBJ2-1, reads KAGVTQTPRYLIKTRGQQVTLSCSPISGHRSVSWYQQTPGQGLQFLFEYFSETQRNKGNFPGRFSGRQFSNSRSEMNVSTLELGDSALYLCASSLEGDEQFFGPGTRLTVL.

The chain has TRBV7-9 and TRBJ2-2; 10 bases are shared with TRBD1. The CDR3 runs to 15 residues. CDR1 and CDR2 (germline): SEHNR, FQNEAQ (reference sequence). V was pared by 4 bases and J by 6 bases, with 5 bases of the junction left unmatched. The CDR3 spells CASSSPGQGSGELFF. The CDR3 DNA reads TGTGCCAGCAGCTCGCCGGGACAGGGGTCCGGGGAGCTGTTTTTT.

CDR3 sequence reads: CASSSRAIGDTGELFF. DNA for the CDR3: TGTGCCAGCAGCTCTCGCGCGATTGGGGACACCGGGGAGCTGTTTTTT. The chain uses TRBV5-6 and TRBJ2-2; D remains unclear. From germline, CDR1 is SGHDT and CDR2 YYEEEE. This CDR3 is built from 16 residues. V was pared by 3 bases and J by 3 bases, with 15 bases between.

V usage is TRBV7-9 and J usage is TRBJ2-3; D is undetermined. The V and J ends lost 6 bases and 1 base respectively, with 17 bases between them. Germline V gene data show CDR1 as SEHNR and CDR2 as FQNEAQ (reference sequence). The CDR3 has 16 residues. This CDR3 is CASSSRPAGGTDTQYF. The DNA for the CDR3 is TGTGCCAGCAGTTCTCGCCCCGCCGGTGGCACAGATACGCAGTATTTT.